Below are 16 T cell receptor beta chains sequenced from a single sample in a study of early T cells in non-severe SARS-CoV-2 infection. Using its own MiXCR run on the 5' RACE reads, TCRdb lists one record per CDR3 protein. This table holds some 75,000 distinct CDR3 sequences, around 13% found once. Sequencing was performed on whole blood. These receptors originate from an adult who was a healthcare worker with PCR-confirmed SARS-CoV-2 infection or an uninfected control (not recorded which).

This clonotype was observed many times. The chain carries TRBV27 and TRBJ1-4, with TRBD1 as a possible D gene (6 bases). The ends were cut back, 4 bases at V and 8 bases at J, with 11 bases in the middle. The CDR3 has 13 amino acids. Germline V gene sequence: CDR1 MNHEY, CDR2 SMNVEV (reference sequence). The chain's CDR3 is CASSSQGREKLFF. The CDR3 bases are TGTGCCAGCAGTTCGCAGGGGCGCGAAAAACTGTTTTTT.

In this sample, this clonotype turned up many times. The chain employs TRBV19 and TRBJ2-7, with D maybe TRBD1 (6 bases). Germline V CDR1 and CDR2: LNHDA, SQIVND (reference sequence). This CDR3 has 12 amino acids. Trimming removed 10 bases from V and 2 bases from J, with 12 bases in between. The CDR3 nucleotides read TGTGCCACCCAGGGGCCGACCTACGAGCAGTACTTC. It yields the protein CATQGPTYEQYF.

This clonotype has more than one count but fewer than ten. V and J are TRBV6-2 or TRBV6-3 and TRBJ2-1; TRBD1 aligns across 7 bases. The CDR3 sequence is 21 residues long. Per the germline V gene, CDR1 is MNHEY and CDR2 is SVGEGT. Unmatched junction bases numbered 20, after V lost 0 bases and J lost 3 bases. The CDR3 sequence is CASSYSKPGQWVRIYYNEQFF. CDR3 DNA: TGTGCCAGCAGTTACTCTAAACCGGGACAGTGGGTTCGTATCTACTACAATGAGCAGTTCTTC.

This clonotype was counted between two and nine times. In DNA, the CDR3 is TGTGCCAGCAGCGCTGACAGGGCTGGGGCCAACGTCCTGACTTTC. This sequence encodes CASSADRAGANVLTF. The chain employs TRBV21-1 and TRBJ2-6; TRBD1 is taken as the D call from the table, unchecked against the DNA. TRBV21-1 is described as a pseudogene. The CDR3 runs to 15 residues.

This clonotype came up a few times. The chain couples TRBV6-1 to TRBJ2-3; D is unresolved. The CDR3 totals 13 residues. Germline CDR1 is MNHNS and CDR2 is SASEGT. Trimming took 2 bases from V and 8 from J, leaving 11 bases between them. CDR3 protein: CASSELRQTTQYF. The CDR3 coding sequence is TGTGCCAGCAGTGAATTAAGGCAGACTACGCAGTATTTT.

This clonotype was observed a few times. The gene calls are TRBV30 and TRBJ2-5; D is unclear. V lost 5 bases to trimming and J lost 2 bases, with 9 bases between them. Germline CDR1 is GTSNPN and CDR2 is SVGIG (reference sequence). The CDR3 is 12 amino acids. This CDR3 is CAWADIQETQYF. Here the CDR3 DNA reads TGTGCCTGGGCAGACATACAAGAGACCCAGTACTTC. The variable domain in full, completed from reference TRBV30 and TRBJ2-5, reads SQTIHQWPATLVQPVGSPLSLECTVEGTSNPNLYWYRQAAGRGLQLLFYSVGIGQISSEVPQNLSASRPQDRQFILSSKKLLLSDSGFYLCAWADIQETQYFGPGTRLLVL.

This clonotype showed up just a few times. The chain is built from TRBV7-3 and TRBJ1-1, with D uncertain. CDR3 size: 13 residues. Per the germline V gene, CDR1 is SGHTA and CDR2 is FQGTGA. Trimming stripped 5 bases from V and 2 bases from J, with 9 bases between. This chain's CDR3 is CASSPTTNTEAFF. For the CDR3, the DNA is TGTGCCAGCAGCCCGACAACCAACACTGAAGCTTTCTTT. Full variable domain (remainder filled in from reference TRBV7-3 and TRBJ1-1): GAGVSQTPSNKVTEKGKYVELRCDPISGHTALYWYRQSLGQGPEFLIYFQGTGAADDSGLPNDRFFAVRPEGSVSTLKIQRTERGDSAVYLCASSPTTNTEAFFGQGTRLTVV.

This clonotype showed up just a few times. The V and J genes are TRBV6-2 or TRBV6-3 and TRBJ2-7; perhaps TRBD1 as D (5 bases). Trimming stripped 2 bases from V and 2 bases from J, with 10 bases between. CDR1 is MNHEY and CDR2 is SVGEGT in the germline V gene. This CDR3 has 14 residues. CDR3 protein: CASSYPGLAYEQYF. The CDR3 coding sequence is TGTGCCAGCAGTTACCCAGGGCTAGCCTACGAGCAGTACTTC.

This clonotype was seen ten or more times. V and J are TRBV3-1 and TRBJ2-1, with unresolved D. The V and J ends lost 0 bases and 8 bases respectively, with 8 bases between them. The CDR3 runs to 13 residues. The germline CDR1 and CDR2 sequences are LGHDT and YNNKEL (reference sequence). The chain's CDR3 is CASSQDYADEQFF. The CDR3, as DNA: TGTGCCAGCAGCCAAGATTACGCGGATGAGCAGTTCTTC.

This clonotype was observed a handful of times. V usage is TRBV10-3 and J usage is TRBJ2-7; 7 bases line up with TRBD2. From germline, CDR1 is ENHRY and CDR2 SYGVKD. This CDR3 spans 13 amino acids. The J segment lost 0 bases and the V segment lost 7 bases, leaving 3 bases of the junction unmatched. The CDR3 nucleotides are TGTGCCATCACTCCGGGGGGCTCCTACGAGCAGTACTTC. Residues: CAITPGGSYEQYF.

Points on this clonotype: Given a much more abundant clone one base away, this may be a read error. The CDR3 DNA sequence: TGTGCCAGCAGCCCCCCCTTGGCGACAGAGGTTTTCTTT. Translated: CASSPPLATEVFF. The chain couples TRBV13 to TRBJ1-1, with D tentatively TRBD1 (5 bases). There are 13 residues in the CDR3. Between the trimmed V and J ends, which lost 5 bases and 13 bases, there was a span of 20 bases. CDR1 and CDR2 (germline): PRHDT, FYEKMQ (reference sequence).

The chain couples TRBV20-1 to TRBJ2-1; TRBD2 matches at 7 bases. Germline V gives CDR1 DFQATT, CDR2 SNEGSKA (reference sequence). The trim removed 0 bases at V and 0 bases at J, leaving 5 bases unmatched. CDR3 length: 16 residues. This CDR3 is CSAREGGRSSYNEQFF. The CDR3 DNA is TGCAGTGCTAGAGAGGGGGGGAGAAGCTCCTACAATGAGCAGTTCTTC.

This clonotype was detected a few times. The chain uses TRBV20-1 and TRBJ2-1, with D possibly TRBD2 on 5 matching bases. V was trimmed by 6 bases and J by 8 bases, leaving 20 bases between them. This CDR3 is built from 14 residues. Germline lookup yields CDR1 DFQATT and CDR2 SNEGSKA (reference sequence). The CDR3 loop is CSAETRSGGYEQFF. The DNA of the CDR3 is TGCAGTGCCGAAACTAGGTCGGGCGGCTATGAGCAGTTCTTC.

This clonotype was seen more than once but under ten times. This chain joins TRBV11-2 and TRBJ2-1; TRBD1 is a possible D gene (6 bases). V lost 5 bases, J lost 9 bases, and 20 bases lay in between. The CDR3 sequence is 15 residues long. The germline gives CDR1 SGHAT, CDR2 FQNNGV. CDR3 residues: CASSDRRQGMGEQFF. The CDR3 nucleotides read TGTGCCAGCAGCGACCGGAGGCAGGGGATGGGTGAGCAGTTCTTC.

This clonotype appeared a few times. The chain links TRBV7-2 to TRBJ2-7; TRBD1 or TRBD2 may be the D gene (5 bases each). CDR1 is SGHTA, CDR2 FQGNSA, per germline. V was pared by 3 bases and J by 3 bases, with 18 bases between. The CDR3 is 16 residues long. This CDR3 is CASSFNPRGSSYEQYF. As DNA, the CDR3 is TGTGCCAGCAGCTTTAACCCGAGGGGATCAAGCTACGAGCAGTACTTC.

This sequence joins TRBV6-4 and TRBJ2-1, with TRBD1 matching 9 bases. The CDR3 loop spans 15 amino acids. The germline CDR1 and CDR2 sequences are MRHNA and SNTAGT. The trim removed 3 bases at V and 6 bases at J, leaving 6 bases unmatched. The CDR3 reads CASSEGDRVFNEQFF. The CDR3 bases are TGTGCCAGCAGTGAAGGGGACAGGGTTTTCAATGAGCAGTTCTTC.